The rows below give T cell receptor beta chains drawn from one sample of a study of blood T cell repertoires in COVID-19. TCRdb keeps only in-frame clones here, not all; method: immunoSEQ multiplex PCR. The table lists over 200,000 clones, 84% of them singletons. Sequencing used PBMCs or T cells enriched from blood (not recorded which). These receptors came from a man between 60 and 75 years old who had recovered from COVID-19. Each CDR3 is given with its conserved first and last residue. D genes are given only for firm matches. The size entry is marked missing in some rows and otherwise reads once, few, many or a size class.

j_gene | d_gene | abundance | v_gene | CDR3nt | CDR3aa
TRBJ2-2 | . | . | TRBV7-9 | TGTGCCAGCAGCTTGGTCAGGTCGAACACCGGGGAGCTGTTTTTT | CASSLVRSNTGELFF
TRBJ1-3 | . | . | TRBV7-9 | TGTGCCAGCAGCTTGACAAGCTCTGGAAACACCATATATTTT | CASSLTSSGNTIYF
TRBJ1-5 | . | . | TRBV5-1 | TGCGCCAGCAGCTTAGAGCCTGCTCAGCCCCAGCATTTT | CASSLEPAQPQHF
TRBJ2-4 | . | . | TRBV29-1 | TGCAGCGTTGAGGAGGCCAAAAACATTCAGTACTTC | CSVEEAKNIQYF
TRBJ2-5 | TRBD1 | . | TRBV29-1 | TGCAGCGTCACGGGACAGGGGCAAGAGACCCAGTACTTC | CSVTGQGQETQYF
TRBJ1-1 | . | . | TRBV29-1 | TGCAGCGTCCGGGGACTCATGAACACTGAAGCTTTCTTT | CSVRGLMNTEAFF
TRBJ1-1 | . | . | TRBV18 | TGTGCCAGCTCACTCGACCTTGGAATACAGGTGAACACTGAAGCTTTCTTT | CASSLDLGIQVNTEAFF
TRBJ2-1 | TRBD1 | once | TRBV5-1 | TGCGCCAGCCGTACGGGACAGGGCACCTACAATGAGCAGTTCTTC | CASRTGQGTYNEQFF
TRBJ2-7 | TRBD2 | few | TRBV9 | TGTGCCAGCAGCGTAGGTTTAGCGGGGTACGAGCAGTACTTC | CASSVGLAGYEQYF
TRBJ1-1 | . | . | TRBV7-2 | TGTGCCAGCAGCCAACAGGTGAACACTGAAGCTTTCTTT | CASSQQVNTEAFF
TRBJ1-5 | TRBD1 | medium-sized | TRBV9 | TGTGCCAGCTCGCCTATGGGGACAGATGATCAGCCCCAGCATTTT | CASSPMGTDDQPQHF
TRBJ1-1 | TRBD1 | . | TRBV5-5 | TGTGCCAGCAGCTGGGACAGTGAAGCTTTCTTT | CASSWDSEAFF
TRBJ2-1 | . | . | TRBV9 | TGTGCCAGCAGCGTAGAGTGGGCGGGAATCTACAATGAGCAGTTCTTC | CASSVEWAGIYNEQFF
TRBJ1-1 | . | . | TRBV28 | TGTGCCAGCACCCAGCTACCGCAGGGCGCTGAAGCTTTCTTT | CASTQLPQGAEAFF
TRBJ2-7 | . | . | TRBV27 | TGTGCCAGCAGGTGGGGCGGCAGTGGAAACTGGTACTTC | CASRWGGSGNWYF
TRBJ1-5 | . | . | TRBV5-6 | TGTGCCAGCAGCCGGACAGCTAGTCAGCCCCAGCATTTT | CASSRTASQPQHF
TRBJ1-4 | . | . | TRBV10-3 | TGTGCCATCAGTGACTCTAGGACAGTAAATGAAAAACTGTTTTTT | CAISDSRTVNEKLFF
TRBJ1-4 | TRBD1 | . | TRBV7-9 | TGTGCCAGCAGCTCGCCTGGGGCAGGGGGTAATGAAAAACTGTTTTTT | CASSSPGAGGNEKLFF
TRBJ1-1 | . | once | TRBV4-3 | TGCGCCAGCAGCCCAACGGACAAGAACACTGAAGCTTTCTTT | CASSPTDKNTEAFF
TRBJ1-2 | . | . | TRBV10-3 | TGTGCCATCAAAAGTGGGGAGAACTATGGCTACACCTTC | CAIKSGENYGYTF
TRBJ1-1 | TRBD1 | . | TRBV2 | TGTGCCAGCAGTGAAAGAGTCGTGACAGGGGGCACTGAAGCTTTCTTT | CASSERVVTGGTEAFF
TRBJ1-1 | TRBD1 | . | TRBV7-8 | TGTGCCAGCAGCATCAGACAGGGTGGGACTGAAGCTTTCTTT | CASSIRQGGTEAFF
TRBJ1-4 | . | few | TRBV21-1 | TGTGCCAGCAGCAAAGGGGACAGGGGGCGAGAAAAACTGTTTTTT | CASSKGDRGREKLFF
TRBJ2-5 | TRBD1 | . | TRBV13 | TGTGCCAGCAACACAGACAGGGACGGGACCCAGTACTTC | CASNTDRDGTQYF
TRBJ1-3 | . | . | TRBV18 | TGTGCCAGCTCACCAGACAGTATTCCAACCATATATTTT | CASSPDSIPTIYF
TRBJ1-2 | TRBD1 | once | TRBV3-1/TRBV3-2 | TGTGCCAGCAGCCAAGGGACAGGGGGAAACTACTATGGCTACACCTTC | CASSQGTGGNYYGYTF
TRBJ2-7 | . | . | TRBV4-3 | TGCGCCAGCAGCCAAACAACAGCCTACGAGCAGTACTTC | CASSQTTAYEQYF
TRBJ1-5 | . | . | TRBV11-2 | TGTGCCAGCAGCTTAGAATACAGGGATTTGGGTCAGCCCCAGCATTTT | CASSLEYRDLGQPQHF
TRBJ1-1 | TRBD1 | . | TRBV5-1 | TGCGCCAGCAGCTCGCAGGGGGGCACTGAAGCTTTCTTT | CASSSQGGTEAFF
TRBJ1-1 | TRBD1 | . | TRBV2 | TGTGCCAGCAGCCGACAGGGGGGCACTGAAGCTTTCTTT | CASSRQGGTEAFF
TRBJ2-7 | TRBD2 | . | TRBV5-1 | TGCGCCAGCAGCTGGGGACTAGCGTATTACGAGCAGTACTTC | CASSWGLAYYEQYF
TRBJ1-1 | . | . | TRBV19 | TGTGCCAGTATTCCCAGGGGCTTTATTGGCACTGAAGCTTTCTTT | CASIPRGFIGTEAFF
TRBJ2-7 | TRBD2 | . | TRBV29-1 | TGCAGCGTTGAGACTAGCGGATCTTCCTACGAGCAGTACTTC | CSVETSGSSYEQYF
TRBJ2-3 | TRBD1 | . | TRBV25-1 | TGTGCCAGCAGTGCGGGACAGGCAGATACGCAGTATTTT | CASSAGQADTQYF
TRBJ2-1 | . | few | TRBV4-3 | TGCGCCAGCAGCCAAGAGGTGGGGAGGGAGCAGTTCTTC | CASSQEVGREQFF
TRBJ2-7 | . | few | TRBV29-1 | TGCAGCGTTGAAGAGCCAGGTTCGTACGAGCAGTACTTC | CSVEEPGSYEQYF
TRBJ1-2 | . | . | TRBV25-1 | TGTGCCAGCGGCCCCAGGGGTATCCATGGCTACACCTTC | CASGPRGIHGYTF
TRBJ1-6 | TRBD1 | . | TRBV19 | TGTGCCAGTAGGACAGGGGGCTTTATGGATTCACCCCTCCACTTT | CASRTGGFMDSPLHF
TRBJ2-1 | . | . | TRBV18 | TGTGCCAGCTCACTATTACCCGGGACACTGGAGGCCAATGAGCAGTTCTTC | CASSLLPGTLEANEQFF
TRBJ2-3 | . | . | TRBV7-9 | TGTGCCAGCACCCCCGAGTCAGATACGCAGTATTTT | CASTPESDTQYF
TRBJ2-5 | TRBD1 | . | TRBV5-1 | TGCGCCAGCAGCTTGGCCGGGGACAGGCGAGAGACCCAGTACTTC | CASSLAGDRRETQYF
TRBJ1-4 | . | once | TRBV2 | TGTGCCAGCAATACCCACGGAACTAATGAAAAACTGTTTTTT | CASNTHGTNEKLFF
TRBJ1-2 | . | few | TRBV7-2 | TGTGCCAGCAGAGACAGCCCCGGACAGTCCTATGGCTACACCTTC | CASRDSPGQSYGYTF
TRBJ2-7 | . | . | TRBV7-2 | TGTGCCAGCAGCTACTCACGATTCGACGAGCAGTACTTC | CASSYSRFDEQYF
TRBJ1-3 | . | . | TRBV7-9 | TGTGCCAGCAGCCAGGGACAATCTTCTGGAAACACCATATATTTT | CASSQGQSSGNTIYF